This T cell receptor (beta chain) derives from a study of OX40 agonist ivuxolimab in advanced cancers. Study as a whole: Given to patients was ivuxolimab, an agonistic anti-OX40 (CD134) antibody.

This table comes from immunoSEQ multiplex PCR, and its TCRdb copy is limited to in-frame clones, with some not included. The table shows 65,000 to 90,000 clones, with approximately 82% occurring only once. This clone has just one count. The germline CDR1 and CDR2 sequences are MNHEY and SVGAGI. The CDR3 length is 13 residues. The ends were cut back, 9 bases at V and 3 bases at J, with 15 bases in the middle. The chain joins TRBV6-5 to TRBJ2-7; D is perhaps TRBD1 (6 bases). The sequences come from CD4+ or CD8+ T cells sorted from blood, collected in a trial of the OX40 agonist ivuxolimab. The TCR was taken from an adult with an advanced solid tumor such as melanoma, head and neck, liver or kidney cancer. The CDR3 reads CASIQGSNYEQYF. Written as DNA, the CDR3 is TGTGCCAGTATACAGGGTTCAAACTACGAGCAGTACTTC.